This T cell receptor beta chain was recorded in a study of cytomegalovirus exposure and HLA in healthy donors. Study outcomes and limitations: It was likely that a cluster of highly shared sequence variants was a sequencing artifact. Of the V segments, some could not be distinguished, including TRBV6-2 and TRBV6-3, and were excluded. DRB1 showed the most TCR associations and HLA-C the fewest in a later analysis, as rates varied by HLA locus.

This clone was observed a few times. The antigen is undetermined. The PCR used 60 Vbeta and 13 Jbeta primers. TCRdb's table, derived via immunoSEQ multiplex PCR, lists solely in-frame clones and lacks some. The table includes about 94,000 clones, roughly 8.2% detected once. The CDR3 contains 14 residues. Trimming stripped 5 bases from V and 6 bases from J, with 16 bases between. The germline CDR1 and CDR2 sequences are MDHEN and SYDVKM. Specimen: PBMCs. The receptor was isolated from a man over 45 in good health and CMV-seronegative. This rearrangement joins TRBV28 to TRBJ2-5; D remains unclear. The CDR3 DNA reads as TGTGCCAGCAGTCCCCCCTCTCGCGGAAAGACCCAGTACTTC. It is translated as CASSPPSRGKTQYF.